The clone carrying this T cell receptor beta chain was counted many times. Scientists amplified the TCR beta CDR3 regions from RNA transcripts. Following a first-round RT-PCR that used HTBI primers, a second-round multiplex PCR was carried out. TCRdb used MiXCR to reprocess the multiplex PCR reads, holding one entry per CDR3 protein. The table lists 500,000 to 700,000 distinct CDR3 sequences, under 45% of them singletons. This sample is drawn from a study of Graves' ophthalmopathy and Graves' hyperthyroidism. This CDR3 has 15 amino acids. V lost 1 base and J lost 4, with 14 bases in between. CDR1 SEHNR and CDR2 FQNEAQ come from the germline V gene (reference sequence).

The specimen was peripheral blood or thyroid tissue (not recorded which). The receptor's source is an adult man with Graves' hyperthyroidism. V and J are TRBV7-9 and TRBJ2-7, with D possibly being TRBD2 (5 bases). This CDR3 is CASSLVPSSFYEQYF. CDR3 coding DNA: TGTGCCAGCAGCTTAGTTCCTAGCAGTTTTTACGAGCAGTACTTC.